A single sample gave rise to the 23 T cell receptor beta chains below, sequenced in a study of spatial heterogeneity in lung cancer. Using its own MiXCR run on the 5' RACE reads, TCRdb lists one record per CDR3 protein. The data hold tens of thousands of distinct CDR3 sequences, with 10% to 15% observed a single time. This sample's time point: sample taken at primary tumor resection. Material for sequencing was whole RNA from tumor, nontumor lung or frozen PBMC, left unsorted. Sample: PBMCs, taken at surgery. These receptors all come from a male donor with early-stage non-small cell lung cancer.

The chain uses TRBV5-4 and TRBJ1-5; possibly TRBD1 for D (5 bases). Germline loops: CDR1 SGHNT, CDR2 YYREEE (reference sequence). V was pared by 0 bases and J by 0 bases, with 10 bases between. The CDR3 length is 16 residues. Here the CDR3 reads CASSLEAGSSNQPQHF. The CDR3 region has the DNA TGTGCCAGCAGCTTGGAGGCAGGGAGTAGCAATCAGCCCCAGCATTTT.

The J gene is TRBJ1-2, the V gene TRBV5-5; TRBD1 matches at 9 bases. CDR1 and CDR2 from the germline V gene are SGHKS and YYEKEE (reference sequence). V shed 2 bases and J 7 bases; nucleotides not matched to a gene: 6. CDR3 size: 14 residues. The DNA for the CDR3 is TGTGCCAGCAGCTTTGGGACAGGGATGGGTGGCTACACCTTC. This translates into CASSFGTGMGGYTF.

This clonotype turned up a few times. The chain uses TRBV7-9 and TRBJ1-2; D gene unclear. The CDR3 is made up of 14 amino acids. Germline CDR1 reads SEHNR; CDR2 reads FQNEAQ (reference sequence). Trimming pared 5 bases from V and 6 bases from J, leaving 16 bases between. Written as DNA, the CDR3 is TGTGCCAGCAGCCCCCGCTTAGAGAGAGATGGCTACACCTTC. Amino acid sequence: CASSPRLERDGYTF.

This clonotype was counted between two and nine times. The chain joins TRBV30 to TRBJ1-3; D is unresolved. The CDR3 is 16 amino acids. V dropped 0 bases and J dropped 0 bases, with 12 bases sitting between them. The germline gives CDR1 GTSNPN, CDR2 SVGIG (reference sequence). The CDR3 sequence is CAWSVRGGRSGNTIYF. CDR3 nucleotides: TGTGCCTGGAGTGTACGCGGCGGCCGCTCTGGAAACACCATATATTTT.

This clonotype was counted a few times. This chain uses TRBV11-2 with TRBJ2-3; no clear D. Germline V CDR1 and CDR2: SGHAT, FQNNGV. Between the trimmed V and J ends, which lost 4 bases and 5 bases, there was a span of 7 bases. The CDR3 extends over 12 amino acids. CDR3 loop: CASSSQRDTQYF. Written as DNA, the CDR3 is TGTGCCAGCAGCTCCCAACGAGATACGCAGTATTTT.

V is TRBV20-1 and J is TRBJ2-7; 7 bases are shared with TRBD1. Germline V gene data show CDR1 as DFQATT and CDR2 as SNEGSKA (reference sequence). V was pared by 3 bases and J by 4 bases, with 12 bases of the junction left unmatched. The CDR3 consists of 15 residues. CDR3 nucleotide sequence: TGCAGTGCTAGGGGTACCGGGACAGTGAATTACGAGCAGTACTTC. It specifies CSARGTGTVNYEQYF.

V gene TRBV5-1 combines with J gene TRBJ1-2, with D unresolved. Per germline, CDR1 SGHRS and CDR2 YFSETQ. V lost 3 bases to trimming and J lost 8 bases, with 17 bases between them. CDR3 length: 14 residues. The CDR3 spells CASSWLSAGQGYTF. The CDR3 nucleotides are TGCGCCAGCAGCTGGTTGTCGGCGGGTCAGGGCTACACCTTC.

As DNA, the CDR3 is TGTGCCAGCAGCGGTGGAGGGCAGTCGACTGAAGCTTTCTTT. This encodes CASSGGGQSTEAFF. The chain employs TRBV5-5 and TRBJ1-1; D remains unclear. CDR1 and CDR2 (germline): SGHKS, YYEKEE (reference sequence). The CDR3 contains 14 residues. Trimming pared 4 bases from V and 5 bases from J, leaving 15 bases between.

The chain joins TRBV6-2 or TRBV6-3 to TRBJ2-1, with D hard to call. CDR1 is MNHEY, CDR2 SVGEGT, per germline. V dropped 5 bases and J dropped 0 bases, with 14 bases sitting between them. The CDR3 sequence is 16 residues long. CDR3 loop: CASSPTVLSSYNEQFF. DNA for the CDR3: TGTGCCAGCAGTCCTACTGTTTTGAGCTCCTACAATGAGCAGTTCTTC.

V usage is TRBV7-2 and J usage is TRBJ1-1; D unclear. CDR3 length equals 13 residues. With 5 bases removed from V and 8 bases from J, the gap between germline ends came to 15 bases. Germline V CDR1 and CDR2: SGHTA, FQGNSA. CDR3 residues: CASSPKAGWEAFF. The CDR3 DNA reads as TGTGCCAGCAGCCCCAAGGCTGGGTGGGAAGCTTTCTTT.

This clonotype was picked up a small number of times. The chain couples TRBV4-2 to TRBJ2-7; a weak D match, TRBD1 (5 bases). The CDR3 loop spans 14 amino acids. V gave up 0 bases and J gave up 3 bases, with 9 bases separating them. Germline V gives CDR1 LGHNA, CDR2 YNFKEQ. CDR3 residues: CASSQDAQGYEQYF. In nucleotides, the CDR3 is TGTGCCAGCAGCCAAGACGCCCAGGGCTACGAGCAGTACTTC.

The sample holds a few counts of this clonotype. V gene TRBV5-1 combines with J gene TRBJ1-2, with a possible D match to TRBD1 (5 bases). Germline loops: CDR1 SGHRS, CDR2 YFSETQ. The CDR3 has 13 residues. V lost 0 bases to trimming and J lost 4 bases, with 7 bases between them. In DNA form, the CDR3 reads TGCGCCAGCAGCTTGGACAGGACCTATGGCTACACCTTC. Amino acids: CASSLDRTYGYTF. Drawing the rest from reference TRBV5-1 and TRBJ1-2, the complete variable domain is KAGVTQTPRYLIKTRGQQVTLSCSPISGHRSVSWYQQTPGQGLQFLFEYFSETQRNKGNFPGRFSGRQFSNSRSEMNVSTLELGDSALYLCASSLDRTYGYTFGSGTRLTVV.

The chain joins TRBV6-5 to TRBJ2-1, with D perhaps TRBD1 (6 bases). Germline V lookup: CDR1 MNHEY, CDR2 SVGAGI. Trimming took 6 bases from V and 10 from J, leaving 13 bases between them. The CDR3 spans 12 residues. DNA of the CDR3: TGTGCCAGCAGAAGGGATGGGGGCGAGCAGTTCTTC. Its protein is CASRRDGGEQFF.

This sequence joins TRBV7-3 and TRBJ2-3, with a possible D match to TRBD2 (6 bases). The germline CDR1 and CDR2 sequences are SGHTA and FQGTGA. The CDR3 extends over 16 amino acids. V lost 4 bases, J lost 1 base, and 15 bases lay in between. DNA of the CDR3: TGTGCCAGCAGCTCGACTAGTGCCGGCGGCACAGATACGCAGTATTTT. It specifies CASSSTSAGGTDTQYF.

The chain recombines TRBV24-1 with TRBJ2-1; 9 bases are a match to TRBD1. In germline, CDR1 is KGHDR, CDR2 SFDVKD. The CDR3 totals 16 residues. The V gene end was trimmed by 0 bases and the J gene end by 6 bases; junction bases not matched to a gene: 5. The DNA of the CDR3 is TGTGCCACCAGTGATTTGAGACAGGGGGGACCCAATGAGCAGTTCTTC. Its protein product is CATSDLRQGGPNEQFF.

About this clonotype itself: Just one base apart from a much larger clone, this may be a read error. V is TRBV12-3 or TRBV12-4 and J is TRBJ2-7; D is uncertain. The CDR3 runs to 13 residues. CDR3 sequence reads: CVSSYQPPYEQYF. The DNA for the CDR3 is TGTGTCAGCAGTTATCAACCCCCCTACGAGCAGTACTTC.

Only a few counts were recorded for this clonotype. V is TRBV18 and J is TRBJ2-7; no firm D call. Germline V lookup: CDR1 KGHSH, CDR2 LQKENI. This CDR3 is 14 amino acids long. Trimming shortened V by 0 bases and J by 2 bases, and 8 bases separated the two germline ends. The CDR3 coding sequence is TGTGCCAGCTCACCACCGTCAGCAACCTACGAGCAGTACTTC. This codes for CASSPPSATYEQYF.

This clonotype was counted ten times or more. The J gene is TRBJ2-1, the V gene TRBV29-1; 12 bases fit TRBD2. The CDR3 runs 14 residues. Trimming cost V 7 bases and J 2 bases; bases outside gene matches: 3. The germline V gene encodes CDR1 SQVTM and CDR2 ANQGSEA. CDR3 in amino acids: CSDRLAGAYNEQFF. The CDR3 nucleotides read TGCAGCGATAGACTAGCGGGAGCCTACAATGAGCAGTTCTTC.

This clonotype was recorded at least ten times. The genes are TRBV5-5 and TRBJ1-2; 9 nucleotides match TRBD1. This CDR3 region has 15 residues. Germline V lookup: CDR1 SGHKS, CDR2 YYEKEE (reference sequence). Trimming took 3 bases from V and 6 from J; bases not matched to a gene: 9. The CDR3 loop reads CASSSPGQGVDGYTF. DNA of the CDR3: TGTGCCAGCAGCTCTCCGGGACAGGGTGTAGATGGCTACACCTTC.

Only one count was recorded for this clonotype. The chain links TRBV2 to TRBJ2-5; 11 bases fit TRBD1. Germline V lookup: CDR1 SNHLY, CDR2 FYNNEI. The CDR3 is 15 residues long. The ends lost 7 bases at V and 7 bases at J; junction bases unmatched: 11. The CDR3 sequence: CASTGRGQGAGTQYF. CDR3 bases: TGTGCCAGCACTGGAAGAGGACAGGGGGCTGGGACCCAGTACTTC. Combining the CDR3 with reference TRBV2 and TRBJ2-5 gives the whole variable domain EPEVTQTPSHQVTQMGQEVILRCVPISNHLYFYWYRQILGQKVEFLVSFYNNEISEKSEIFDDQFSVERPDGSNFTLKIRSTKLEDSAMYFCASTGRGQGAGTQYFGPGTRLLVL.

In its sample, this clonotype was seen a few times. CDR3 residues: CAVSGASREQYF. DNA for the CDR3: TGTGCCGTCTCGGGGGCTTCCCGCGAGCAGTACTTC. This chain uses TRBV2 with TRBJ2-7; D is possibly TRBD1 or TRBD2 (6 bases each). V was cut by 11 bases and J by 6 bases, with 17 bases left in between. CDR3 length: 12 residues. In germline, CDR1 is SNHLY, CDR2 FYNNEI.

This clonotype was counted between two and nine times. The CDR3 DNA sequence: TGTGCCAGCAGGGGACAGGGGGCCTACAATGAGCAGTTCTTC. Its protein product is CASRGQGAYNEQFF. V gene TRBV6-1 combines with J gene TRBJ2-1; 11 bases are a match to TRBD1. This CDR3 has 14 residues. Germline assignment: CDR1 MNHNS and CDR2 SASEGT. V was pared by 6 bases and J by 2 bases, with 0 bases of the junction left unmatched.

This clonotype has a handful of counts. This chain links TRBV29-1 with TRBJ2-5; unclear D gene. V lost 5 bases and J lost 1, with 11 bases in between. In germline, CDR1 is SQVTM, CDR2 ANQGSEA. The CDR3 has 13 amino acids. As DNA, the CDR3 is TGCAGCGTTTCTAAGGGTTTCCAAGAGACCCAGTACTTC. This encodes CSVSKGFQETQYF.